Listed below are T cell receptor beta chains from one sample, sequenced in a study of monozygotic twins with inflammatory bowel disease. TCRdb re-called the 5' RACE reads; every CDR3 protein appears as one record, without DNA. The sample holds a few hundred thousand distinct CDR3 sequences. The source material was blood. The source is a human donor with ulcerative colitis or Crohn's disease, or a healthy co-twin of an affected twin (not recorded which). CDR3s include the opening cysteine and the closing phenylalanine or tryptophan. Fields, in order: V gene, J gene, CDR3 protein.

TRBV5-1,TRBJ2-5,CASSATGTRFETQYF
TRBV14,TRBJ1-4,CASSHPTGYNEKLFF
TRBV18,TRBJ2-7,CASSLGGATSYEQYF
TRBV6-1,TRBJ1-3,CASSERTGSSSGNTIYF
TRBV6-5,TRBJ2-7,CASSSAVMDRADYYEQYF
TRBV16,TRBJ2-1,CASSQSRSEYSSGEQFF
TRBV11-2,TRBJ2-1,CASSLSVGAYNEQFF
TRBV27,TRBJ2-3,CASSRIGAQYTQYF
TRBV13,TRBJ2-7,CASSLRDRAHEQYF
TRBV2,TRBJ1-2,CASSEGGADGYTF
TRBV20-1,TRBJ2-7,CSARWSGRSYEQYF
TRBV6-4,TRBJ2-2,CASSLGLNGELFF
TRBV12-3/TRBV12-4,TRBJ1-1,CASRWTGLNTEAFF
TRBV24-1,TRBJ2-3,CATSPAGHSTDTQYF
TRBV7-2,TRBJ1-4,CASSLGRAGNEKLFF
TRBV6-1,TRBJ2-7,CAISFQGYEQYF
TRBV4-2,TRBJ2-1,CASSLSGPSSYNEQFF
TRBV24-1,TRBJ2-1,CATSDARGGSYNEQFF
TRBV20-1,TRBJ2-3,CSAAPSRGPDTQYF
TRBV14,TRBJ2-1,CASSRIGQEYNEQFF
TRBV9,TRBJ1-6,CASSTDRGNSPLHF
TRBV10-3,TRBJ1-1,CAISPRGNTEAFF
TRBV24-1,TRBJ2-1,CATSGQNNEQFF
TRBV12-3/TRBV12-4,TRBJ1-1,CASSLSGKNTEAFF
TRBV7-2,TRBJ1-5,CASSLAGVRPQHF
TRBV18,TRBJ2-5,CASSPTGLETQYF
TRBV7-2,TRBJ1-4,CASSSRGLGTAEKLFF
TRBV11-2,TRBJ1-4,CATESGLGEKLFF
TRBV5-1,TRBJ2-3,CASSFLLAGGPTTDTQYF
TRBV27,TRBJ1-6,CASSLSDGGGNSPLHF
TRBV5-4,TRBJ2-6,CASSFMYSGANVLTF
TRBV7-9,TRBJ1-4,CASSYSLEKLFF
TRBV28,TRBJ1-2,CASSRNRGPGVYTF
TRBV9,TRBJ1-1,CASSATGEGTEAFF
TRBV9,TRBJ1-5,CASSLRGLSNQPQHF